This T cell receptor beta chain was identified in a study of blood T cell repertoires in COVID-19. Study as a whole: COVID-19 samples, acute and convalescent, were from the United States, Italy and Spain. Sources were T cells, B-cell-depleted T cells, or PBMCs; the material itself was cDNA or gDNA.

This clone was counted once. The junction had 4 bases not matched to a gene; V was cut back by 2 bases and J by 1 base. Germline V CDR1 and CDR2: MNHEY, SVGEGT. There are 15 residues in the CDR3. Authors' methods: Amplification of reference gene primers was used by the study to estimate nucleated cell counts. Using immunoSEQ multiplex PCR, the repertoire was profiled, and TCRdb retains in-frame clones only, with some absent. That table is the source of V, J and clone size, and D and trimming were worked out from the DNA. The data contain roughly 98,000 clones, more than 80% of them singletons. This TCR came from a human donor in a cohort sampled during active COVID-19. V is TRBV6-2 or TRBV6-3 and J is TRBJ2-5, with 7 bases identical to TRBD1. Sequences were obtained from peripheral blood. CDR3 in amino acids: CASSYAGGIQETQYF. The CDR3 nucleotides read TGTGCCAGCAGTTACGCAGGGGGAATCCAAGAGACCCAGTACTTC.